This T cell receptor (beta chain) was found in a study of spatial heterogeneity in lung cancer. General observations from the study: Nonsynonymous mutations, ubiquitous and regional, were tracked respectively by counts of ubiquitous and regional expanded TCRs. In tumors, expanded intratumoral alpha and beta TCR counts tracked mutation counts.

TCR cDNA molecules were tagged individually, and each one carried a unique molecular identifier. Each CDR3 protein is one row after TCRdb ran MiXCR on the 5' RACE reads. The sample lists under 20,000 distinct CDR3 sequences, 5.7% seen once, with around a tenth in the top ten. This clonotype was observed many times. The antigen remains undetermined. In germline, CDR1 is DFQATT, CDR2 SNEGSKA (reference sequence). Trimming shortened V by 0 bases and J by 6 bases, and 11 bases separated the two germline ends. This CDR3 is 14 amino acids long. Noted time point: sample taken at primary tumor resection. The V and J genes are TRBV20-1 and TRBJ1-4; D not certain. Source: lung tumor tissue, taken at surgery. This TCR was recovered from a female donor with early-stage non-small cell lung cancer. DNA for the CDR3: TGCAGTGCTAGAGATCTAGGGTATGATGAAAAACTGTTTTTT. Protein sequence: CSARDLGYDEKLFF.